Listed here are 20 T cell receptor beta chains from one sample, sequenced in a study of blood T cell repertoires in COVID-19. The method was immunoSEQ multiplex PCR; TCRdb's version includes in-frame clones alone and lacks a portion of them. Of a few hundred thousand clones in the sample, more than 75% were seen once. The specimen was peripheral blood. These receptors came from a woman aged 25-40 years with COVID-19, enrolled during active disease.

The V gene is TRBV2, the J gene TRBJ2-1; TRBD2 agrees at 7 bases. The V segment lost 6 bases and the J segment 8 bases; nucleotides outside the gene matches: 4. This CDR3 region has 12 residues. Germline CDR1 reads SNHLY; CDR2 reads FYNNEI. This CDR3 is CASRAGRHEQFF. The DNA of the CDR3 is TGTGCCAGCAGAGCGGGGAGGCATGAGCAGTTCTTC.

This clone was detected only once. V gene TRBV6-6 combines with J gene TRBJ2-5; 7 positions match TRBD2. V shed 6 bases, J shed 3 bases, and the junction held 1 base outside the gene matches. Germline CDR1 reads MNHNY; CDR2 reads SVGAGI (reference sequence). CDR3 length: 12 amino acids. CDR3 sequence (DNA): TGTGCCAGCAGGGGAGGGGAAGAGACCCAGTACTTC. It is translated as CASRGGEETQYF.

This clone was counted once. This chain connects TRBV5-1 to TRBJ2-1, with 11 bases that match TRBD2. CDR1 is SGHRS and CDR2 is YFSETQ in the germline V gene. The J segment lost 7 bases and the V segment lost 3 bases, leaving 6 bases of the junction unmatched. The CDR3 is 15 amino acids. CDR3 nucleotides: TGCGCCAGCAGCTCACTAGCGGGAGTAGAAAATGAGCAGTTCTTC. Translated: CASSSLAGVENEQFF.

This clone came up once. The J gene is TRBJ2-2, the V gene TRBV10-3, with 9 nucleotides matching TRBD1. Germline loops: CDR1 ENHRY, CDR2 SYGVKD. This CDR3 comprises 13 residues. V shed 10 bases and J 4 bases; nucleotides not matched to a gene: 4. CDR3 in amino acids: CATLTGGTGELFF. As DNA, the CDR3 is TGTGCCACCCTGACAGGGGGCACCGGGGAGCTGTTTTTT.

The chain recombines TRBV2 with TRBJ2-7; TRBD2 is a possible D gene (5 bases). With 4 bases removed from V and 3 bases from J, the gap between germline ends came to 7 bases. This CDR3 spans 12 amino acids. Germline CDR1 SNHLY, CDR2 FYNNEI. The CDR3 DNA follows: TGTGCCAGCAGTGTAGACTACTACGAGCAGTACTTC. Translating it yields CASSVDYYEQYF. The whole variable domain, filled in from reference TRBV2 and TRBJ2-7, reads EPEVTQTPSHQVTQMGQEVILRCVPISNHLYFYWYRQILGQKVEFLVSFYNNEISEKSEIFDDQFSVERPDGSNFTLKIRSTKLEDSAMYFCASSVDYYEQYFGPGTRLTVT.

The rearrangement links TRBV7-6 to TRBJ2-5; 9 bases are shared with TRBD2. The CDR3 sequence is 15 residues long. Germline V CDR1 and CDR2: SGHVS, FNYEAQ. J gave up 2 bases and V 5 bases, and 6 bases lay outside the gene matches. DNA of the CDR3: TGTGCCAGCAGCCGTCTAGCGGGACGTCAAGAGACCCAGTACTTC. Protein: CASSRLAGRQETQYF.

This sequence joins TRBV27 and TRBJ2-7; 9 bases align to TRBD1. Germline lookup yields CDR1 MNHEY and CDR2 SMNVEV (reference sequence). This CDR3 spans 15 amino acids. Losses at the gene ends were 5 bases for V and 5 bases for J; bases not matched to a gene: 10. The CDR3 region has the DNA TGTGCCAGCAGTGTAAAGGGACAGGGTTTCAACGAGCAGTACTTC. Translated: CASSVKGQGFNEQYF.

CDR3 bases: TGTGCCAGCAGCACACCGACAGGGAACACTGAAGCTTTCTTT. This sequence encodes CASSTPTGNTEAFF. The V and J genes are TRBV5-4 and TRBJ1-1; tentative D call: TRBD1 (6 bases). The CDR3 has 14 residues. Trimming left V 4 bases short and J 1 base short, with 11 bases between. Per the germline V gene, CDR1 is SGHNT and CDR2 is YYREEE (reference sequence). Full variable domain (remainder filled in from reference TRBV5-4 and TRBJ1-1): ETGVTQSPTHLIKTRGQQVTLRCSSQSGHNTVSWYQQALGQGPQFIFQYYREEENGRGNFPPRFSGLQFPNYSSELNVNALELDDSALYLCASSTPTGNTEAFFGQGTRLTVV.

The gene calls are TRBV30 and TRBJ2-5; the match to TRBD2 covers 11 bases. Germline-derived CDR1 and CDR2 are GTSNPN and SVGIG (reference sequence). The V segment lost 3 bases and the J segment 4 bases; nucleotides outside the gene matches: 7. The CDR3 covers 15 residues. The CDR3 DNA is TGTGCCTGGAGCGATATAGCGGGAGGGCGAGAGACCCAGTACTTC. Its translation: CAWSDIAGGRETQYF.

This sequence joins TRBV7-8 and TRBJ1-2, with a weak D call TRBD1 (5 bases). Germline V gene sequence: CDR1 SGHVS, CDR2 FQNEAQ. V was clipped by 5 bases and J by 5 bases, with 15 bases between them. The CDR3 loop spans 14 amino acids. CDR3 coding DNA: TGTGCCAGCAGCCCAACGGGGGAAAGTTATGGCTACACCTTC. Its protein is CASSPTGESYGYTF.

The chain employs TRBV6-2 or TRBV6-3 and TRBJ2-5, with TRBD2 identical over 9 bases. Germline V lookup: CDR1 MNHEY, CDR2 SVGEGT. V lost 2 bases and J lost 4; bases outside the gene matches: 17. This CDR3 has 19 residues. CDR3 DNA: TGTGCCAGCAGTTACCCGAGGACTAGCGCCCCGAGGGGATTAGAGACCCAGTACTTC. Translation gives CASSYPRTSAPRGLETQYF.

This clone appeared a single time. The gene calls are TRBV20-1 and TRBJ2-7; TRBD2 might be the D (6 bases). CDR1 DFQATT and CDR2 SNEGSKA come from the germline V gene (reference sequence). This CDR3 spans 13 amino acids. The germline V and J ends were trimmed by 3 bases and 0 bases, with 9 bases remaining between them. CDR3 nucleotide sequence: TGCAGTGCTAGTCTTAGCGGCTCCTACGAGCAGTACTTC. Protein product: CSASLSGSYEQYF.

The chain couples TRBV19 to TRBJ2-3, with TRBD2 as a possible D gene (6 bases). CDR1 and CDR2 (germline): LNHDA, SQIVND (reference sequence). The CDR3 is 16 residues long. With 5 bases removed from V and 2 bases from J, the gap between germline ends came to 17 bases. CDR3 sequence (DNA): TGTGCCAGTAGTGGCCCCCGGGACTCATTCACAGATACGCAGTATTTT. This sequence encodes CASSGPRDSFTDTQYF.

This rearrangement joins TRBV19 to TRBJ2-7; TRBD2 matches at 9 bases. The germline gives CDR1 LNHDA, CDR2 SQIVND (reference sequence). The CDR3 spans 16 residues. V gave up 2 bases and J gave up 2 bases; unmatched junction bases: 7. The CDR3 spells CASSISGLAKAYEQYF. CDR3 DNA: TGTGCCAGTAGTATATCCGGACTAGCGAAAGCCTACGAGCAGTACTTC.

With respect to this clone: The sample carries other DNA sequences with the same CDR3. The rearrangement links TRBV5-1 to TRBJ2-2; D possibly corresponds to TRBD2 (6 bases). This CDR3 is built from 16 residues. Germline assignment: CDR1 SGHRS and CDR2 YFSETQ. Trimming took off 0 bases at V and 1 base at J, with 10 bases between the two ends. CDR3 protein: CASSLEVAVNTGELFF. CDR3 bases: TGCGCCAGCAGCTTGGAGGTAGCGGTGAACACCGGGGAGCTGTTTTTT.

The V gene is TRBV28, the J gene TRBJ1-5; D is unresolved. V shed 5 bases and J shed 0 bases, with 17 bases lying between them. This CDR3 contains 17 residues. The germline CDR1 and CDR2 sequences are MDHEN and SYDVKM. Here the CDR3 DNA reads TGTGCCAGCAGTCCGACGGTGGGCCTTTATAGCAATCAGCCCCAGCATTTT. Its translation: CASSPTVGLYSNQPQHF. Drawing the rest from reference TRBV28 and TRBJ1-5, the complete variable domain is DVKVTQSSRYLVKRTGEKVFLECVQDMDHENMFWYRQDPGLGLRLIYFSYDVKMKEKGDIPEGYSVSREKKERFSLILESASTNQTSMYLCASSPTVGLYSNQPQHFGDGTRLSIL.

The chain employs TRBV2 and TRBJ2-1; TRBD2 agrees at 8 bases. This CDR3 comprises 14 residues. Germline V CDR1 and CDR2: SNHLY, FYNNEI. The V gene end was trimmed by 7 bases and the J gene end by 9 bases; junction bases not matched to a gene: 11. CDR3 coding DNA: TGTGCCAGCATGGGGGGGACTAGAGGGAGTGAGCAGTTCTTC. It specifies CASMGGTRGSEQFF.

The rearrangement uses TRBV10-2 and TRBJ1-6; no firm D call. Germline CDR1 is WSHSY and CDR2 is SAAADI. This CDR3 is 15 amino acids long. The V end was cut by 2 bases, the J end by 6 bases, with 11 bases between. CDR3 sequence (DNA): TGCGCCAGCAGTGAGAGAGATTCCGCTAATTCACCCCTCCACTTT. Amino acid sequence: CASSERDSANSPLHF.

This clone was observed a few times. The chain links TRBV7-9 to TRBJ2-5; 9 nucleotides line up with TRBD1. Germline V lookup: CDR1 SEHNR, CDR2 FQNEAQ (reference sequence). Unmatched junction bases numbered 15, after V lost 5 bases and J lost 5 bases. The CDR3 consists of 17 residues. CDR3 in DNA: TGTGCCAGCAGCCCTAAGAGGTGGGACAGGGTCGGGGAGACCCAGTACTTC. It translates to CASSPKRWDRVGETQYF.

This chain connects TRBV5-1 to TRBJ2-3; TRBD2 aligns across 9 bases. V lost 4 bases, J lost 0 bases, and 9 bases stayed unmatched. CDR1 is SGHRS, CDR2 YFSETQ, per germline. The CDR3 runs to 17 residues. The DNA of the CDR3 is TGCGCCAGCAGCGCTCTAGCGGGGCCTGCTAGCACAGATACGCAGTATTTT. Amino acids: CASSALAGPASTDTQYF.